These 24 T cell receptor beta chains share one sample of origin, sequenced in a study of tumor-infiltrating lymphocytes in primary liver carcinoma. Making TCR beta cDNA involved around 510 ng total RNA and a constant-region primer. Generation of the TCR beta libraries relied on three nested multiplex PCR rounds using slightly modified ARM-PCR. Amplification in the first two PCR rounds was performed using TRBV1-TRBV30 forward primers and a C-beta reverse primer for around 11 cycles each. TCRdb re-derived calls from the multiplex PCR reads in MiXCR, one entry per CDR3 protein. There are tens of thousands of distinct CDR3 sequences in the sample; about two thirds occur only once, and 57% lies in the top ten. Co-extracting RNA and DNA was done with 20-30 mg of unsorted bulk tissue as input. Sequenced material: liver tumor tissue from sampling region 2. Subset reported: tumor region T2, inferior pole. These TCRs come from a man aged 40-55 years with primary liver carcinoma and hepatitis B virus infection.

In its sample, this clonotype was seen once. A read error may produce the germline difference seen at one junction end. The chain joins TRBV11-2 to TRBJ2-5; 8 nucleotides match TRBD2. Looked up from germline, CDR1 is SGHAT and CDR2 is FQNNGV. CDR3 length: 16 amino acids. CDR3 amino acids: CASSRTSGGGKGTHYF. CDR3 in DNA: TGCGCCAGCAGCCGAACTTCTGGCGGGGGGAAAGGGACCCATTACTTC.

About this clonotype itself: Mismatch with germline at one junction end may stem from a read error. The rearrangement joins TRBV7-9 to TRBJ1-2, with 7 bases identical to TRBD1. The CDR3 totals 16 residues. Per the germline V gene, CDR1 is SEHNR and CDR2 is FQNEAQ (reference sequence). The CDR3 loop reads CASSPEDRLPQYGYTF. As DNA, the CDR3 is TGTGCCAGCAGCCCCGAGGACAGGCTGCCCCAGTATGGTTACACCTTC.

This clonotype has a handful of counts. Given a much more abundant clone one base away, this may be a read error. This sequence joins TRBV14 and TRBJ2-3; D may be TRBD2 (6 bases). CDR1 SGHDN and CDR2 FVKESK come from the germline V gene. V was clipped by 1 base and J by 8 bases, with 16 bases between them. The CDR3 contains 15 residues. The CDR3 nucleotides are TGTGCCAGCAGCCAAGCTCCGGGAGTATTAGGTACGCAGTATTTT. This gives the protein CASSQAPGVLGTQYF. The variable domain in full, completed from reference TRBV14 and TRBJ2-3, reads EAGVTQFPSHSVIEKGQTVTLRCDPISGHDNLYWYRRVMGKEIKFLLHFVKESKQDESGMPNNRFLAERTGGTYSTLKVQPAELEDSGVYFCASSQAPGVLGTQYFGPGTRLTVL.

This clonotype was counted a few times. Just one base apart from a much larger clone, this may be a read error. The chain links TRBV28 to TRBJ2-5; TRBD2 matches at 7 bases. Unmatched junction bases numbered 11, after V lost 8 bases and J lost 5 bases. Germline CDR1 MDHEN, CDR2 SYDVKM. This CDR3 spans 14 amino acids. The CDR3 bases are TGTGCCAGCGGTCTTAGCGGGCGAGGGGAGACCCAGTACTTC. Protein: CASGLSGRGETQYF.

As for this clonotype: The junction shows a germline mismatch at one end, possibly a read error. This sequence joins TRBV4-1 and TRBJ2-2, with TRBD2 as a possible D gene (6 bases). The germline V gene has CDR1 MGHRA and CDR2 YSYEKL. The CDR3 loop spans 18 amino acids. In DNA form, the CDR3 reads TGCGCCAGCAGCAAAGATCGGCGCTTTGAGGTGTTCACCGGGGGGCTGTTTTTT. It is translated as CASSKDRRFEVFTGGLFF.

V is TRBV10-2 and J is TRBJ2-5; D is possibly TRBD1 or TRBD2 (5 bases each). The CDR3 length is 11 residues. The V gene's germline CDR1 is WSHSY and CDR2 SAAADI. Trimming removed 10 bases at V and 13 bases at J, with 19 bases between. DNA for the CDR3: TGCGCCACCCGGTGGGGGACGGCCCGGTACTTC. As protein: CATRWGTARYF.

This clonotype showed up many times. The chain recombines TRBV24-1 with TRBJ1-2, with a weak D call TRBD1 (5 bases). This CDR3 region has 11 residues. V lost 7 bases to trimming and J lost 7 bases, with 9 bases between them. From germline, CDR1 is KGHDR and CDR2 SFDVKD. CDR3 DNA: TGTGCCACCAGCGCGGGGCTTGGCTACACCTTC. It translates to CATSAGLGYTF.

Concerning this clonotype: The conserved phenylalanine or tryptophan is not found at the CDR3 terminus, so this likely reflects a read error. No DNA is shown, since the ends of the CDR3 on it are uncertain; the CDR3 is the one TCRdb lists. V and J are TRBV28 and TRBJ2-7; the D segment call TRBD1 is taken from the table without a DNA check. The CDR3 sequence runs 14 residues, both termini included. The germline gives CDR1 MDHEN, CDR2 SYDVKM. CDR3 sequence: CASILTGGSYEQSL.

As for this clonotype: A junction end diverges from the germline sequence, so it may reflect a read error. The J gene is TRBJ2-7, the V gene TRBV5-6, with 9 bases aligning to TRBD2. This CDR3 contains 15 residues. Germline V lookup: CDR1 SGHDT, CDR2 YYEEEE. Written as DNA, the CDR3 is TGTGCCAGCAGCTTCATGGCTAGCGGGACGTACGAGGAGTACTTT. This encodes CASSFMASGTYEEYF.

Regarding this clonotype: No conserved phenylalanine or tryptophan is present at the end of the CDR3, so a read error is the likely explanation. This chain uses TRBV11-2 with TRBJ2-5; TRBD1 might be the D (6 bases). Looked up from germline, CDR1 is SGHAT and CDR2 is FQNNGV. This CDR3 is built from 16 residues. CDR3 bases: TGTGCCAACAGCCAAACTCCTGGAAGGGGGAAAGAGACCCAGTACCTC. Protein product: CANSQTPGRGKETQYL.

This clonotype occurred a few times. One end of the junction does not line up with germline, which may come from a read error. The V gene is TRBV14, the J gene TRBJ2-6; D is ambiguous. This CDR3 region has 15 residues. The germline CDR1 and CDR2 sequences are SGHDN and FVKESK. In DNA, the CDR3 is TGTGTCAGCAGCCAAGGCGCAGCTGGGGCCAACGTCCTGACTTTC. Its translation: CVSSQGAAGANVLTF.

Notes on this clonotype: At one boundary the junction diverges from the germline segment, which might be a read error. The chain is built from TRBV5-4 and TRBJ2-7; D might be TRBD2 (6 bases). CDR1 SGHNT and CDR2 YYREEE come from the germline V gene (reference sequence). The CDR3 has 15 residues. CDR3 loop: CASNLGHGSLYEQYF. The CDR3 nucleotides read TGTGCCAGCAACTTGGGTCACGGGAGCCTCTACGAGCAGTACTTC. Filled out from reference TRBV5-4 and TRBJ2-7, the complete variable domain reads ETGVTQSPTHLIKTRGQQVTLRCSSQSGHNTVSWYQQALGQGPQFIFQYYREEENGRGNFPPRFSGLQFPNYSSELNVNALELDDSALYLCASNLGHGSLYEQYFGPGTRLTVT.

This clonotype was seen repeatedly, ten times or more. The CDR3 DNA follows: TGTGCCACCACGGAGGACGCGGACTATGGCTACACCTTC. Its protein is CATTEDADYGYTF. The chain uses TRBV10-3 and TRBJ1-2; D is unresolved. The CDR3 spans 13 residues. The germline V gene has CDR1 ENHRY and CDR2 SYGVKD. The V gene lost 10 bases and the J gene lost 3 bases, with 15 bases spanning the gap.

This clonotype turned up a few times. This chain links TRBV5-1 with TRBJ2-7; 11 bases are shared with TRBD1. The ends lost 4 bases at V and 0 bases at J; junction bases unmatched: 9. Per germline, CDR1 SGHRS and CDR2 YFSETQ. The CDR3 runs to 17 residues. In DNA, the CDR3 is TGCGCCAGCAGCATGCGGGGACAGGGGGACTCCTCCTACGAGCAGTACTTC. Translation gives CASSMRGQGDSSYEQYF.

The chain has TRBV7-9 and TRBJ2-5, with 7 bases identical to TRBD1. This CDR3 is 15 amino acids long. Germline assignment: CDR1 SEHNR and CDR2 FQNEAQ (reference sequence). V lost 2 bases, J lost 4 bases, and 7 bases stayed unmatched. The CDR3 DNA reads TGTGCCAGCAGCTTACAGCAACAGGGGTCAGAGACCCAGTACTTC. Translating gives CASSLQQQGSETQYF.

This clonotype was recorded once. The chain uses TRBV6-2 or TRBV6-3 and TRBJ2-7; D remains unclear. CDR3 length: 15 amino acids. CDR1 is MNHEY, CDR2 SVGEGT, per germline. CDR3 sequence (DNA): TGTGTCGTCGACGCAGCCTCCGGCCCCCTTGGCGAGCAGTACTTC. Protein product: CVVDAASGPLGEQYF.

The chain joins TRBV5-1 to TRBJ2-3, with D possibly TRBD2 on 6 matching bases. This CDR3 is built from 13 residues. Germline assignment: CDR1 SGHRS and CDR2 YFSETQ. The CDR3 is CTSRGAGSDTQYF. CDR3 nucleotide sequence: TGCACTAGCAGAGGCGCAGGGTCAGATACGCAGTATTTT. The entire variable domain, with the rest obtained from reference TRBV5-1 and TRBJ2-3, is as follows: KAGVTQTPRYLIKTRGQQVTLSCSPISGHRSVSWYQQTPGQGLQFLFEYFSETQRNKGNFPGRFSGRQFSNSRSEMNVSTLELGDSALYLCTSRGAGSDTQYFGPGTRLTVL.

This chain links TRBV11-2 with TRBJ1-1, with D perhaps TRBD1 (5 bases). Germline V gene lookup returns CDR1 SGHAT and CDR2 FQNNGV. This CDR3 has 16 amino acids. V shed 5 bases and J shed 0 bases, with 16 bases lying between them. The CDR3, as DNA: TGTGCCAGCAGCCCGTCCAGGGAGTTTGTGAACACTGAAGCTTTCTTT. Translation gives CASSPSREFVNTEAFF. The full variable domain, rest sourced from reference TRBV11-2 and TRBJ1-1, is EAGVAQSPRYKIIEKRQSVAFWCNPISGHATLYWYQQILGQGPKLLIQFQNNGVVDDSQLPKDRFSAERLKGVDSTLKIQPAKLEDSAVYLCASSPSREFVNTEAFFGQGTRLTVV.

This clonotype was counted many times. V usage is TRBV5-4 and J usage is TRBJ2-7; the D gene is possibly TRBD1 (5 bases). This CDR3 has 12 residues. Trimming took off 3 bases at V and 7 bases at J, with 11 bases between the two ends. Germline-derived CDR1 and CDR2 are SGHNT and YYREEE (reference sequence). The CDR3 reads CASSSGLGEQYF. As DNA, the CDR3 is TGTGCCAGCAGCTCAGGGTTGGGGGAGCAGTACTTC.

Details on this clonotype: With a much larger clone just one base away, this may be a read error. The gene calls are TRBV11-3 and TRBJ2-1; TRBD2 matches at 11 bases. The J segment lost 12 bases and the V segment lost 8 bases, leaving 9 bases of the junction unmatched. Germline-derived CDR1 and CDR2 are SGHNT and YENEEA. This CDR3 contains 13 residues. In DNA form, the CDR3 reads TGTGCCAGCGGCGTACTAGCGGGAGCCGGGCAGTTCTTC. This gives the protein CASGVLAGAGQFF.

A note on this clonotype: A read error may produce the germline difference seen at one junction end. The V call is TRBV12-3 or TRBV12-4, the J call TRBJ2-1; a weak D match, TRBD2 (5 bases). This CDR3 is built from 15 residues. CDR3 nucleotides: TGTGCCAGCAGTCGCGGAGGTGGCTCCTACAATAAGCAGTTCTTC. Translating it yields CASSRGGGSYNKQFF.

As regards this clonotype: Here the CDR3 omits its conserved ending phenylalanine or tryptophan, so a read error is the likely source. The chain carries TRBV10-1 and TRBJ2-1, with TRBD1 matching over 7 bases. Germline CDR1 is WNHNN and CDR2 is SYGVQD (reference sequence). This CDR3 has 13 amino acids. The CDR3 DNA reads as TGTGCCAGCAGCTCGGGACAGAACAATGAGCAGTTCTGC. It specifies CASSSGQNNEQFC.

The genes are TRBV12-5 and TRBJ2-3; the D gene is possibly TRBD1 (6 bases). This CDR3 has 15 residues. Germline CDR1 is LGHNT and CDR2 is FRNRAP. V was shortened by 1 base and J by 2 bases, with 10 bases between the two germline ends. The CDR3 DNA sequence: TGTGCTAGTGGTTTGGAACAGGGTCCCACAGATACGCAGTATTTT. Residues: CASGLEQGPTDTQYF.

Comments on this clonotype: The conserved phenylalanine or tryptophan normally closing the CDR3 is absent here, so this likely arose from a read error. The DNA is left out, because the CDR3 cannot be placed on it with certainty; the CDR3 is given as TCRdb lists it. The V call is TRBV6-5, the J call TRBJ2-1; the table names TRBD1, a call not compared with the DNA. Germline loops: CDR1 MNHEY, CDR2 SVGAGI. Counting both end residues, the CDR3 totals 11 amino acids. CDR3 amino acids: CAIGRGTGEFL.